The 19 T cell receptor beta chains in this list originate from one sample, sequenced in a study of CD8+CD57+ T cells in acquired aplastic anemia. Profiling that covered TCR beta VDJ and CDR3 relied on genomic DNA as its template. TCRdb redid the calling of the reads with MiXCR, one entry per CDR3 protein. Of over 200,000 distinct CDR3 sequences in the sample, over 55% were seen once. Material: sorted CD4+, CD8+, or CD8+CD57+ T cells (not recorded which) from PBMCs. These receptors all stem from a human donor in good health.

As concerns this clonotype: The CDR3 does not close with the conserved phenylalanine or tryptophan, likely indicating a read error. The chain is built from TRBV3-1 and TRBJ2-7, with D possibly being TRBD2 (6 bases). This CDR3 has 15 amino acids. Trimming removed 4 bases from V and 2 bases from J, with 15 bases in between. Germline V gene sequence: CDR1 LGHDT, CDR2 YNNKEL (reference sequence). In DNA form, the CDR3 reads TGTGCCAGCAGCCTAAACCGGGACTTAACCTACGAGCAGTACCTC. It encodes CASSLNRDLTYEQYL.

This clonotype was observed many times. The rearrangement links TRBV5-1 to TRBJ2-7; D perhaps matches TRBD2 (6 bases). The CDR3 extends over 13 amino acids. The V end lost 2 bases, the J end lost 3 bases, and 9 bases lay between the germline ends. The germline gives CDR1 SGHRS, CDR2 YFSETQ. Here the CDR3 DNA reads TGCGCCAGCAGCTTAATCGGGAGCTACGAGCAGTACTTC. It translates to CASSLIGSYEQYF.

This clonotype was seen at least ten times. The gene calls are TRBV9 and TRBJ2-1; TRBD1 might be the D (5 bases). Trimming stripped 4 bases from V and 6 bases from J, with 17 bases between. CDR3 length: 15 residues. Germline CDR1 SGDLS, CDR2 YYNGEE. The CDR3 loop reads CASSPGQGGGNEQFF. Here the CDR3 DNA reads TGTGCCAGCAGCCCCGGGCAGGGTGGTGGCAATGAGCAGTTCTTC. Drawing the rest from reference TRBV9 and TRBJ2-1, the complete variable domain is DSGVTQTPKHLITATGQRVTLRCSPRSGDLSVYWYQQSLDQGLQFLIQYYNGEERAKGNILERFSAQQFPDLHSELNLSSLELGDSALYFCASSPGQGGGNEQFFGPGTRLTVL.

V and J are TRBV19 and TRBJ1-1, with D possibly being TRBD1 (6 bases). V was shortened by 2 bases and J by 3 bases, with 16 bases between the two germline ends. CDR1 and CDR2 from the germline V gene are LNHDA and SQIVND (reference sequence). CDR3 size: 16 residues. Here the CDR3 reads CASSIQGSREDTEAFF. CDR3 DNA: TGTGCCAGTAGTATACAGGGGAGTAGAGAGGACACTGAAGCTTTCTTT.

This clonotype was recorded at least ten times. The chain links TRBV20-1 to TRBJ2-7, with a possible D match to TRBD1 (6 bases). The CDR3 is 11 residues long. CDR1 is DFQATT and CDR2 is SNEGSKA in the germline V gene (reference sequence). The V and J ends lost 5 bases and 4 bases respectively, with 9 bases between them. The CDR3 loop is CSAVQGYEQYF. In nucleotides, the CDR3 is TGCAGTGCTGTACAGGGTTACGAGCAGTACTTC.

With respect to this clonotype: Compared with germline, one end of the junction differs, possibly owing to a read error. This chain links TRBV7-6 with TRBJ2-1; TRBD2 aligns across 8 bases. CDR1 is SGHVS, CDR2 FNYEAQ, per germline. The CDR3 covers 17 residues. CDR3 nucleotides: TGTGCCAGCAGCATAGCCACCGGACCAGCGGGAGTTGATGAGCAGTTCTTC. Its translation: CASSIATGPAGVDEQFF.

The rearrangement joins TRBV20-1 to TRBJ1-1, with D unresolved. V was cut by 0 bases and J by 1 base, with 6 bases left in between. This CDR3 contains 13 residues. Germline V gives CDR1 DFQATT, CDR2 SNEGSKA (reference sequence). CDR3 nucleotides: TGCAGTGCTAGAGAGATGGGGAACACTGAAGCTTTCTTT. Its translation is CSAREMGNTEAFF.

This clonotype was seen a handful of times. The chain is built from TRBV7-2 and TRBJ2-3; 10 bases are shared with TRBD2. V lost 6 bases, J lost 1 base, and 4 bases stayed unmatched. CDR1 SGHTA and CDR2 FQGNSA come from the germline V gene. The CDR3 loop spans 15 amino acids. This chain's CDR3 is CASRPSGGGTDTQYF. In DNA form, the CDR3 reads TGTGCCAGCAGGCCTAGCGGGGGTGGCACAGATACGCAGTATTTT.

The gene calls are TRBV20-1 and TRBJ1-3, with 7 bases that match TRBD1. V gave up 6 bases and J gave up 4 bases; unmatched junction bases: 9. The V gene's germline CDR1 is DFQATT and CDR2 SNEGSKA (reference sequence). This CDR3 region has 14 residues. This CDR3 reads CSAHPGTAGNTIYF. CDR3 coding DNA: TGCAGTGCCCACCCCGGGACAGCCGGAAACACCATATATTTT.

The rearrangement links TRBV2 to TRBJ2-5; D is perhaps TRBD1 (5 bases). The CDR3 has 14 residues. CDR1 SNHLY and CDR2 FYNNEI come from the germline V gene. V was pared by 4 bases and J by 6 bases, with 15 bases between. The CDR3 region has the DNA TGTGCCAGCAGTGGACAGAGACTTGGGCAGACCCAGTACTTC. This gives the protein CASSGQRLGQTQYF.

V and J are TRBV10-2 and TRBJ2-5; 10 bases are shared with TRBD1. The CDR3 has 15 amino acids. The germline CDR1 and CDR2 sequences are WSHSY and SAAADI. The V and J ends lost 6 bases and 4 bases, in that order; junction bases with no gene match: 8. Written as DNA, the CDR3 is TGCGCCAGCAGCTCCGGGACAGGGGATGCAGAGACCCAGTACTTC. This codes for CASSSGTGDAETQYF.

The chain employs TRBV15 and TRBJ2-1; no clear D gene. CDR3 length: 14 amino acids. V was clipped by 0 bases and J by 5 bases, with 8 bases between them. In germline, CDR1 is LNHNV, CDR2 YYDKDF (reference sequence). The CDR3 loop is CATSRDQANNEQFF. The CDR3 DNA is TGTGCCACCAGCAGAGATCAGGCAAACAATGAGCAGTTCTTC.

A remark on this clonotype: This may come from a read error, since a much larger clone is one base off. The chain links TRBV28 to TRBJ2-7; TRBD1 aligns across 9 bases. V shed 10 bases and J 5 bases; nucleotides not matched to a gene: 3. CDR3 length equals 11 residues. Per germline, CDR1 MDHEN and CDR2 SYDVKM. CDR3 in amino acids: CATTGGDEQYF. The CDR3 DNA sequence: TGTGCCACCACAGGGGGCGACGAGCAGTACTTC.

The rearrangement links TRBV24-1 to TRBJ1-2, with D perhaps TRBD1 (5 bases). The germline V and J ends were trimmed by 12 bases and 2 bases, with 15 bases remaining between them. The CDR3 has 13 residues. Germline assignment: CDR1 KGHDR and CDR2 SFDVKD. In DNA form, the CDR3 reads TGTGCCCCACAGAACGGGGCCAACTATGGCTACACCTTC. Translated, it gives CAPQNGANYGYTF.

This clonotype was observed at least ten times. At one end, the junction sequence differs from germline, possibly due to a read error. This chain uses TRBV5-8 with TRBJ1-2; tentatively, D is TRBD1 (6 bases). Germline V gene lookup returns CDR1 SGHTS and CDR2 YDEGEE. CDR3 length: 17 residues. This chain's CDR3 is CASTLSGGGTANYGYTF. The CDR3 region has the DNA TGTGCCAGCACCTTGAGCGGAGGGGGTACAGCAAACTATGGCTACACCTTC.

The CDR3 region is CASSPRQGSIYEQYF. The CDR3 coding sequence is TGTGCCAGCAGCCCTAGACAGGGTAGTATCTACGAGCAGTACTTC. V and J are TRBV28 and TRBJ2-7; 7 bases map to TRBD1. The trim removed 6 bases at V and 3 bases at J, leaving 11 bases unmatched. Germline V gene lookup returns CDR1 MDHEN and CDR2 SYDVKM. CDR3 length: 15 amino acids.

V usage is TRBV5-8 and J usage is TRBJ1-2, with a tentative D call TRBD1 (5 bases). The V and J ends lost 3 bases and 6 bases respectively, with 15 bases between them. The CDR3 contains 14 residues. Germline V CDR1 and CDR2: SGHTS, YDEGEE. The CDR3 nucleotides read TGTGCCAGCAGCTCCAAGTGGGGGGTCCATGGCTACACCTTC. This sequence encodes CASSSKWGVHGYTF.

The sample holds a few counts of this clonotype. The junction does not match germline at one end; this may be a read error. This rearrangement joins TRBV7-7 to TRBJ2-5; D is ambiguous. Germline CDR1 and CDR2: SSHAT and FNYEAQ (reference sequence). This CDR3 comprises 14 residues. The CDR3 nucleotides are TGTGCTAGCAGCATGTCGACACGAGCGCTGACCCAGTACTTC. This gives the protein CASSMSTRALTQYF. Drawing the rest from reference TRBV7-7 and TRBJ2-5, the complete variable domain is GAGVSQSPRYKVTKRGQDVTLRCDPISSHATLYWYQQALGQGPEFLTYFNYEAQPDKSGLPSDRFSAERPEGSISTLTIQRTEQRDSAMYRCASSMSTRALTQYFGPGTRLLVL.

This chain joins TRBV7-9 and TRBJ2-7; D unresolved. This CDR3 is 10 amino acids long. Germline lookup yields CDR1 SEHNR and CDR2 FQNEAQ (reference sequence). Trimming stripped 10 bases from V and 5 bases from J, with 9 bases between. CDR3 loop: CAIEVHEQYF. The DNA of the CDR3 is TGTGCCATAGAGGTCCACGAGCAGTACTTC.